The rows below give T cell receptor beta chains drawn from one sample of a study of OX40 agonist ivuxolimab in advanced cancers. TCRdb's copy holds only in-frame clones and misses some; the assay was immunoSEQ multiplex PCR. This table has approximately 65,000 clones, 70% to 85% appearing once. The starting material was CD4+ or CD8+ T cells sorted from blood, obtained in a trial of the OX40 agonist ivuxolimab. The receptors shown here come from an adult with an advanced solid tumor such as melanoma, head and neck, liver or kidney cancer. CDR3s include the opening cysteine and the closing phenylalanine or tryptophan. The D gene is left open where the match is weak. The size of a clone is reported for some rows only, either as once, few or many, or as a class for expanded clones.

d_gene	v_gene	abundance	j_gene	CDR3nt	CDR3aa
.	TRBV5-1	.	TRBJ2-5	TGCGCCAGCCGCTCGACCGAGACCCAGTACTTC	CASRSTETQYF
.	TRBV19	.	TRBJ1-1	TGTGCCAGTAGTCGCTGGGCCACCATGAACACTGAAGCTTTCTTT	CASSRWATMNTEAFF
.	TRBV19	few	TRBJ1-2	TGTGCCAGTAGTGTTGGACCGGGGCGCTACACCTTC	CASSVGPGRYTF
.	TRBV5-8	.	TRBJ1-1	TGTGCCAGCAGAATCCTCGGGACGGTGAACACTGAAGCTTTCTTT	CASRILGTVNTEAFF
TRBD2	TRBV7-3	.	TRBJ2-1	TGTGCCAGCAGCTCCCGCGGTAGCGGGGCTATCTACAATGAGCAGTTCTTC	CASSSRGSGAIYNEQFF
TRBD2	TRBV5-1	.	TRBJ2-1	TGCGCCAGCAACCTTGGCGGGGGAGCCTACAATGAGCAGTTCTTC	CASNLGGGAYNEQFF
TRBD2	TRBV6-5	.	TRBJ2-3	TGTGCCAGCAGTTACTCGCTAGCGGGAGGTACAGATACGCAGTATTTT	CASSYSLAGGTDTQYF
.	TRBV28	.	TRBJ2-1	TGTGCCAGCAGTCCCCCGGAGGGTCTCGCCTACAATGAGCAGTTCTTC	CASSPPEGLAYNEQFF
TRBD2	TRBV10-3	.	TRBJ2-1	TGTGCCATCAGTCCGGGGGGGAGCGGGAGCGGTTCCTACAATGAGCAGTTCTTC	CAISPGGSGSGSYNEQFF
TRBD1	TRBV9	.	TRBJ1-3	TGTGCCAGCAGCGTACGTCCTATTGTCCCGGGACAGGGATCGGGAAACACCATATATTTT	CASSVRPIVPGQGSGNTIYF
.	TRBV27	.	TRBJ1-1	TGTGCCAGCAGTTTAAGGACGAAGGTTAACACTGAAGCTTTCTTT	CASSLRTKVNTEAFF
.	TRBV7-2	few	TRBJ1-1	TGTGCCAGCAGCTTAGAGCTCACTGAAGCTTTCTTT	CASSLELTEAFF
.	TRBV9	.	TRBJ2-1	TGTGCCAGCAGCGAAGAACTCGCGGCAGGCCAGGGCAATGAGCAGTTCTTC	CASSEELAAGQGNEQFF
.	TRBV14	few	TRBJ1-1	TGTGCCAGCAGCCAAGCCCCTCACCCGAGCACTGAAGCTTTCTTT	CASSQAPHPSTEAFF
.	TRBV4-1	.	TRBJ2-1	TGCGCCAGCAGCCAAGTAGCAGGGGGGGCCTACAATGAGCAGTTCTTC	CASSQVAGGAYNEQFF
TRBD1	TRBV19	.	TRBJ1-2	TGTGCCAGTAGTATGCCGGGGACAGGGGATGGAGATGGCTACACCTTC	CASSMPGTGDGDGYTF
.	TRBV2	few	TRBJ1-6	TGTGCCAGCAGTGAGGGTGTAGACTCACCCCTCCACTTT	CASSEGVDSPLHF
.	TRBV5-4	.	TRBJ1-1	TGTGCCAGCAGCTTGGCGACCGAACACACTGAAGCTTTCTTT	CASSLATEHTEAFF
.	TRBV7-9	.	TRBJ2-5	TGTGCCAGCAGCGTGCGCCAAGAGACCCAGTACTTC	CASSVRQETQYF
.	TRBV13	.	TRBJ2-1	TGTGCCAGCAGCTTATGGGGTGCTGAGCAGTTCTTC	CASSLWGAEQFF
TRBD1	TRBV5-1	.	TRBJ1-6	TGCGCCAGCAGATACGGGGACAGGGAAAATTCACCCCTCCACTTT	CASRYGDRENSPLHF
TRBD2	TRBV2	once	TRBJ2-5	TGTGCCAGCAAGCGGGGCGGAAAAGCGGGAGGCTGGGAGACCCAGTACTTC	CASKRGGKAGGWETQYF
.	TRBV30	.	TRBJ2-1	TGTGCCAGCTCCGAAGGGGTCTACAATGAGCAGTTCTTC	CASSEGVYNEQFF
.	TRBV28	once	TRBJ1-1	TGTGCCAGCAGTATGATTGGGTTCATGAACACTGAAGCTTTCTTT	CASSMIGFMNTEAFF
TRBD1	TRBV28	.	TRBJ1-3	TGTGCCAGCAAGACAGGGTTCTCTGGAAACACCATATATTTT	CASKTGFSGNTIYF
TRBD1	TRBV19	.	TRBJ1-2	TGTGCCAGCAGGACGGGACAGTCTTATGGCTACACCTTC	CASRTGQSYGYTF
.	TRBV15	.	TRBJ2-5	TGTGCCACCAGCAGAGATCGGGAGACCCAGTACTTC	CATSRDRETQYF
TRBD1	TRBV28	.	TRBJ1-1	TGTGCCAGCAGGTCGTCGGGACAGGCCACTGAAGCTTTCTTT	CASRSSGQATEAFF
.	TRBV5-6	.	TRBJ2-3	TGTGCCAGCAGCTTGGACGGGCCAAATACGCAGTATTTT	CASSLDGPNTQYF
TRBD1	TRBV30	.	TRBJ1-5	TGTGCCTGGAGTGAGGGACAGATCAATCAGCCCCAGCATTTT	CAWSEGQINQPQHF
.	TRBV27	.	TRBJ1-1	TGTGCCAGCAGTTTACAGAGGAACACTGAAGCTTTCTTT	CASSLQRNTEAFF
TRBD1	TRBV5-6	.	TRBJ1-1	TGTGCCAGCAGCGTCGTGGGACAGAGAAACACTGAAGCTTTCTTT	CASSVVGQRNTEAFF
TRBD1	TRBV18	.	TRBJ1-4	TGTGCCAGCTCCCGAGACAGGGGGGTTGAAAAACTGTTTTTT	CASSRDRGVEKLFF
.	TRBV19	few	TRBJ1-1	TGTGCCAGTAGTATAACATGGCGGGCTGGCACTGAAGCTTTCTTT	CASSITWRAGTEAFF
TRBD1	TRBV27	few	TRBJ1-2	TGTGCCAGCAGTTCGAAAACAGGGGTCTATGGCTACACCTTC	CASSSKTGVYGYTF
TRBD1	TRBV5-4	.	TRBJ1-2	TGTGCCAGCAGCCCCGAATTGACAGGGGGGATATATGGCTACACCTTC	CASSPELTGGIYGYTF
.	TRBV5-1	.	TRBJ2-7	TGCGCCAGCAGCTTGGGGGCAGGGGCCAACGAGCAGTACTTC	CASSLGAGANEQYF
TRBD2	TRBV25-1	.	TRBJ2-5	TGTGCCAGCAGTGATTCGCTAGCGGGGAAAGAGACCCAGTACTTC	CASSDSLAGKETQYF